A selection of T cell receptor beta chains follows, all from one sample in a study of T cell changes during pregnancy in multiple sclerosis. The repertoire was sequenced with immunoSEQ multiplex PCR; TCRdb's copy has only in-frame clones and lacks some. The repertoire includes around 57,000 clones, around 91% of them detected once, and 5% to 7.5% sits in the top ten. The sequenced sample was peripheral blood, obtained in the third trimester of pregnancy. The receptors come from a female donor in good health, enrolled as a control in a pregnancy study. Each CDR3 is given with its conserved first and last residue. The order of the fields is V gene, D gene, J gene, CDR3 protein, CDR3 DNA. D genes are given only for firm matches.

V: TRBV7-2
D: TRBD2
J: TRBJ2-5
CDR3: CASSNSGGAPETQYF
DNA: TGTGCCAGCAGCAATAGCGGGGGGGCCCCCGAGACCCAGTACTTC

V: TRBV19
D: NA
J: TRBJ1-4
CDR3: CASSMGRLNEKLFF
DNA: TGTGCCAGTAGTATGGGCAGGCTTAATGAAAAACTGTTTTTT

V: TRBV7-8
D: TRBD2
J: TRBJ2-1
CDR3: CASSLSPPGLADNEQFF
DNA: TGTGCCAGCAGCTTATCACCTCCGGGACTAGCGGACAATGAGCAGTTCTTC

V: TRBV30
D: NA
J: TRBJ1-6
CDR3: CAWIPSSYNSPLHF
DNA: TGTGCCTGGATTCCCAGCTCCTATAATTCACCCCTCCACTTT

V: TRBV5-1
D: TRBD2
J: TRBJ2-1
CDR3: CASSLGGSSYNEQFF
DNA: TGCGCCAGCAGCTTGGGCGGGAGCTCCTACAATGAGCAGTTCTTC

V: TRBV5-1
D: TRBD2
J: TRBJ2-2
CDR3: CASSLSGTGGAGELFF
DNA: TGCGCCAGCAGTCTTAGCGGGACCGGCGGGGCCGGGGAGCTGTTTTTT

V: TRBV27
D: NA
J: TRBJ2-5
CDR3: CASSLLGRKETQYF
DNA: TGTGCCAGCAGTTTATTGGGCAGAAAAGAGACCCAGTACTTC

V: TRBV6-5
D: NA
J: TRBJ2-7
CDR3: CASSYSAGLSYEQYF
DNA: TGTGCCAGCAGTTACTCGGCGGGCCTCTCCTACGAGCAGTACTTC

V: TRBV6-5
D: NA
J: TRBJ2-1
CDR3: CASSTVGRFYNEQFF
DNA: TGTGCCAGCAGTACAGTGGGCAGATTCTACAATGAGCAGTTCTTC

V: TRBV14
D: NA
J: TRBJ1-4
CDR3: CASSQLGSGQLNEKLFF
DNA: TGTGCCAGCAGCCAACTTGGTTCGGGTCAGCTTAATGAAAAACTGTTTTTT

V: TRBV27
D: TRBD1
J: TRBJ2-2
CDR3: CASTQGAITNTGELFF
DNA: TGTGCCAGCACACAGGGGGCCATCACGAACACCGGGGAGCTGTTTTTT

V: TRBV5-4
D: TRBD2
J: TRBJ2-1
CDR3: CASSLLTSGHNEQFF
DNA: TGTGCCAGCAGCCTCTTGACTAGCGGGCACAATGAGCAGTTCTTC

V: TRBV7-8
D: TRBD2
J: TRBJ2-5
CDR3: CASSLGSSGWWETQYF
DNA: TGTGCCAGCAGCTTAGGGTCTAGCGGATGGTGGGAGACCCAGTACTTC

V: TRBV6-6
D: TRBD1
J: TRBJ1-2
CDR3: CASSQETGYAHYGYTF
DNA: TGTGCCAGCAGTCAAGAGACAGGGTACGCCCACTATGGCTACACCTTC

V: TRBV5-5
D: TRBD1
J: TRBJ1-4
CDR3: CASSLAPGQVNEKLFF
DNA: TGTGCCAGCAGCTTGGCCCCGGGACAGGTTAATGAAAAACTGTTTTTT

V: TRBV18
D: NA
J: TRBJ1-1
CDR3: CASSPRVGAANTEAFF
DNA: TGTGCCAGCTCACCAAGGGTTGGGGCAGCGAACACTGAAGCTTTCTTT

V: TRBV19
D: TRBD2
J: TRBJ2-5
CDR3: CASSSGLAGPETQYF
DNA: TGTGCCAGTAGTTCGGGACTAGCGGGACCGGAGACCCAGTACTTC

V: TRBV6-5
D: NA
J: TRBJ1-5
CDR3: CASRTRQGNQPQHF
DNA: TGTGCCAGCAGAACCCGACAGGGCAATCAGCCCCAGCATTTT

V: TRBV12-5
D: NA
J: TRBJ2-5
CDR3: CASGPRQLQETQYF
DNA: TGTGCTAGTGGCCCCCGACAGTTACAAGAGACCCAGTACTTC

V: TRBV15
D: TRBD2
J: TRBJ2-1
CDR3: CATSRGYPGTSGSVDEQFF
DNA: TGTGCCACCAGCAGAGGTTACCCCGGGACTAGCGGGAGTGTAGATGAGCAGTTCTTC

V: TRBV6-1
D: NA
J: TRBJ1-1
CDR3: CAGTPFGAHTEAFF
DNA: TGTGCCGGAACCCCGTTTGGAGCCCACACTGAAGCTTTCTTT